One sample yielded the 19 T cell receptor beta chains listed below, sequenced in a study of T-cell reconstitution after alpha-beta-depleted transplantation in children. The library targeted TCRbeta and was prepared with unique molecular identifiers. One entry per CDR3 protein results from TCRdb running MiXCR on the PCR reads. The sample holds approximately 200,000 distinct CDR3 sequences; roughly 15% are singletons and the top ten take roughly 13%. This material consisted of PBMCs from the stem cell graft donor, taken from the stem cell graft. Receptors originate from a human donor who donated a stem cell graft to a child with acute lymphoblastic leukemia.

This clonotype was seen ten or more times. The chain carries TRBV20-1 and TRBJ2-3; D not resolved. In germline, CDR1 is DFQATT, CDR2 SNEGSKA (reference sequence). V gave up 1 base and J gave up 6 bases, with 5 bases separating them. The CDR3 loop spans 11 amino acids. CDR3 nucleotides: TGCAGTGCTAGAGTTCATGATACGCAGTATTTT. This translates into CSARVHDTQYF.

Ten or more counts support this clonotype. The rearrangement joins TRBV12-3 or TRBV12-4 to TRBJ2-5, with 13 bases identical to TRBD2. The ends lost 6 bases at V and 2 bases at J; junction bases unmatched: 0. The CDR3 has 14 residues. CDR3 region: CASRLAGGQETQYF. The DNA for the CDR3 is TGTGCCAGCAGACTAGCGGGAGGGCAAGAGACCCAGTACTTC.

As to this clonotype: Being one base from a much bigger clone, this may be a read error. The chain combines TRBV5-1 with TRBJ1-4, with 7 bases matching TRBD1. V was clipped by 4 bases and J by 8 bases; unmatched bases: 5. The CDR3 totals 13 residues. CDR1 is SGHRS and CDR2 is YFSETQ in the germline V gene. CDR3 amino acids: CASSRDRKEKLFF. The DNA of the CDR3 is TGCGCCAGCAGCCGGGACAGAAAAGAAAAACTGTTTTTT. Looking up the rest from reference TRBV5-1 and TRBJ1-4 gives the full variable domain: KAGVTQTPRYLIKTRGQQVTLSCSPISGHRSVSWYQQTPGQGLQFLFEYFSETQRNKGNFPGRFSGRQFSNSRSEMNVSTLELGDSALYLCASSRDRKEKLFFGSGTQLSVL.

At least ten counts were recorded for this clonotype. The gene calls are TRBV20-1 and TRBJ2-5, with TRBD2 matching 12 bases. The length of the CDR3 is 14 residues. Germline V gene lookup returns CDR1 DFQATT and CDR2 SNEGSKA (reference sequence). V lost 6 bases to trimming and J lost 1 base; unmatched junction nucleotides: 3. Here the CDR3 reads CSAGTSGFQETQYF. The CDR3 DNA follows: TGCAGTGCGGGGACTAGCGGGTTCCAAGAGACCCAGTACTTC.

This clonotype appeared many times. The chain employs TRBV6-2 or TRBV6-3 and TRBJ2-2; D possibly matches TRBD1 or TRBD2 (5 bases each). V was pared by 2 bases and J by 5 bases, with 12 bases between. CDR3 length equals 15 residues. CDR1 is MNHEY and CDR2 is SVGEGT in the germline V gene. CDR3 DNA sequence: TGTGCCAGCAGTTACGGAAGGGGAGCGACCGGGGAGCTGTTTTTT. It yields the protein CASSYGRGATGELFF.

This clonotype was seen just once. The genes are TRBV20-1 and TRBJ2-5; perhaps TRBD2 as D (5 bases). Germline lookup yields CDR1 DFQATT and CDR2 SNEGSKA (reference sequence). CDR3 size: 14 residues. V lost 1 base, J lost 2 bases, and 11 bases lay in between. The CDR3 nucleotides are TGCAGTGCTAGAGCGGGGTCGAGACAAGAGACCCAGTACTTC. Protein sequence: CSARAGSRQETQYF.

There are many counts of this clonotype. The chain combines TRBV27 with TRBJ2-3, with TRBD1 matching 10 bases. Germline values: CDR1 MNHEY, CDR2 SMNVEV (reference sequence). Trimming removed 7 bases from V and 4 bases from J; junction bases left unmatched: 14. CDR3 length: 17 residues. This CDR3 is CASTPWGDRGHADTQYF. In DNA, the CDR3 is TGTGCCAGCACCCCGTGGGGTGACAGGGGGCACGCAGATACGCAGTATTTT.

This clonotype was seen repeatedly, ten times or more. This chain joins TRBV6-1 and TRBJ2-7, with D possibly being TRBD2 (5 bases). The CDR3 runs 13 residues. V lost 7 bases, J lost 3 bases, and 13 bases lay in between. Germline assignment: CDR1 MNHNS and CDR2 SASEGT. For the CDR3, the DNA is TGTGCCAGCACCCGAAACGAGGGCTACGAGCAGTACTTC. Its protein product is CASTRNEGYEQYF.

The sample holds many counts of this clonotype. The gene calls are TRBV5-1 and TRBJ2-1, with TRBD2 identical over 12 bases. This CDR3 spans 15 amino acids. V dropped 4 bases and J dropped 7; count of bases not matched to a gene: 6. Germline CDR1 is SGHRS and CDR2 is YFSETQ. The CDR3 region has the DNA TGCGCCAGCAGCACGACTAGCGGGAGTGATAATGAGCAGTTCTTC. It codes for CASSTTSGSDNEQFF.

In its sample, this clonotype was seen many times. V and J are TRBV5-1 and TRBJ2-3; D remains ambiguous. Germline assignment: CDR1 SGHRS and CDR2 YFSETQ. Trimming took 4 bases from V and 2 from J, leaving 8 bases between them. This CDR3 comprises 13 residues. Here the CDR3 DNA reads TGCGCCAGCAGCACCGACTTCACAGATACGCAGTATTTT. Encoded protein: CASSTDFTDTQYF. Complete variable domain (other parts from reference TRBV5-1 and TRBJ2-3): KAGVTQTPRYLIKTRGQQVTLSCSPISGHRSVSWYQQTPGQGLQFLFEYFSETQRNKGNFPGRFSGRQFSNSRSEMNVSTLELGDSALYLCASSTDFTDTQYFGPGTRLTVL.

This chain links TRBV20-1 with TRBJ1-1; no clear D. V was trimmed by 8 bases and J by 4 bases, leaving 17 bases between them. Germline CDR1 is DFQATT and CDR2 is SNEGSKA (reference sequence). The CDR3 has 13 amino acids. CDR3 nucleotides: TGCAGTTCACAAGACCGGGCTAGCACTGAAGCTTTCTTT. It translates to CSSQDRASTEAFF.

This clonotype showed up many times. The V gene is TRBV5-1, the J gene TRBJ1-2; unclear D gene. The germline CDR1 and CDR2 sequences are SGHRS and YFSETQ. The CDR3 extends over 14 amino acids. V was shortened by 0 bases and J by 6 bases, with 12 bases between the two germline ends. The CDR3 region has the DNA TGCGCCAGCAGCTTGGACACTGCAATGGATGGCTACACCTTC. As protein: CASSLDTAMDGYTF.

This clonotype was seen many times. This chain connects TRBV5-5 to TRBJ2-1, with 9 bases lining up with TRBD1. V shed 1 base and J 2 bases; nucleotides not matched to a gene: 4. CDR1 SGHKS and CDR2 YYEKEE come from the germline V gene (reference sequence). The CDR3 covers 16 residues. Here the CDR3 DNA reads TGTGCCAGCAGCTTGAAGGGGGACAGGGCCTACAATGAGCAGTTCTTC. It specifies CASSLKGDRAYNEQFF.

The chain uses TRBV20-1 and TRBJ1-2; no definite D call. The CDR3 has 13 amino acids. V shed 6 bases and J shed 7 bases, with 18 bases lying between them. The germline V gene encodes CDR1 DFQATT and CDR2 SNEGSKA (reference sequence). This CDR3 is CSALWLGMGGYTF. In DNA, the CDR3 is TGCAGTGCCCTCTGGCTGGGCATGGGTGGCTACACCTTC.

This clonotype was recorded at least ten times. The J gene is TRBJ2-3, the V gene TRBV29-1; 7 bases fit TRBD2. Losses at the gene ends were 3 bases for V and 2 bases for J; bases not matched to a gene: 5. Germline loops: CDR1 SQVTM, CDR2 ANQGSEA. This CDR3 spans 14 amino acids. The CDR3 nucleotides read TGCAGCGTTGAGGTGGGAGGGAACACAGATACGCAGTATTTT. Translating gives CSVEVGGNTDTQYF.

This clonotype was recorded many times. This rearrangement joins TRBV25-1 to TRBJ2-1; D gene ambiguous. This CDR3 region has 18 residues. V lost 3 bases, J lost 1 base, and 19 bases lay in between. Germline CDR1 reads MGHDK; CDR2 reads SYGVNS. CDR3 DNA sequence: TGTGCCAGCAGTGATAAAAGTAGGCTCCACGAATCCTACAATGAGCAGTTCTTC. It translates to CASSDKSRLHESYNEQFF. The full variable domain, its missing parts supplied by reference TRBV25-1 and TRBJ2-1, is EADIYQTPRYLVIGTGKKITLECSQTMGHDKMYWYQQDPGMELHLIHYSYGVNSTEKGDLSSESTVSRIRTEHFPLTLESARPSHTSQYLCASSDKSRLHESYNEQFFGPGTRLTVL.

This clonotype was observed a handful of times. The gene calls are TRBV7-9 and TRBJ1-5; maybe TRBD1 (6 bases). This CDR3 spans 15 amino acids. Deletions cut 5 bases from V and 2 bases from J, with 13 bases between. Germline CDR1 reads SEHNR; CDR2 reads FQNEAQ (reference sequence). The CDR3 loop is CASSPPKGGNQPQHF. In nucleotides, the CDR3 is TGTGCCAGCAGCCCTCCGAAGGGGGGCAATCAGCCCCAGCATTTT.

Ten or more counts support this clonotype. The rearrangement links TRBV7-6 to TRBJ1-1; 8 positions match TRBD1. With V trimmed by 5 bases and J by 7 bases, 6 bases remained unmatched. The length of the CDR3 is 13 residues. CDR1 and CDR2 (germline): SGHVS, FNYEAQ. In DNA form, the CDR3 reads TGTGCCAGCAGCCGGGGACAGGAGGGTGAAGCTTTCTTT. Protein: CASSRGQEGEAFF.

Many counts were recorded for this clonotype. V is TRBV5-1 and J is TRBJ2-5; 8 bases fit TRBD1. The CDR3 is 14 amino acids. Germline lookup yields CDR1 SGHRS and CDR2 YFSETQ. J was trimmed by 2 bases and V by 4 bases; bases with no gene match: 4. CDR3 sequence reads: CASSTRQGQETQYF. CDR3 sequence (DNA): TGCGCCAGCAGCACACGACAGGGGCAAGAGACCCAGTACTTC.